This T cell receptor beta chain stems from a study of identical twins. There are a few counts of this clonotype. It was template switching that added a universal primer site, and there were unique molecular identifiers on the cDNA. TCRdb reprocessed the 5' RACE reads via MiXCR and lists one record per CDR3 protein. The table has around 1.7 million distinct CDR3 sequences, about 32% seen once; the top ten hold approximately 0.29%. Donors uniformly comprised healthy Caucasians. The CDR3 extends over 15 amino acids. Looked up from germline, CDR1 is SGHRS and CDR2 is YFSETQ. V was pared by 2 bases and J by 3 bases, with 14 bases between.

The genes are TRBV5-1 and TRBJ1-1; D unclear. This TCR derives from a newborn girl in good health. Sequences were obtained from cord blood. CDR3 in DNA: TGCGCCAGCAGCTTAAACGGAGGCCCCTACACTGAAGCTTTCTTT. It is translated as CASSLNGGPYTEAFF.